This T cell receptor beta chain comes out of a study of cytomegalovirus exposure and HLA in healthy donors. For this clone: As yet, its antigen is unknown.

The table came from immunoSEQ multiplex PCR; TCRdb's copy has only in-frame clones and leaves some out. The sample records 150,000 or so clones, about 95% being singletons. Overall study results and limits: The CMV antigen specificity of a few CMV-associated chains was confirmed through in vitro analysis.

In germline, CDR1 is SEHNR, CDR2 FQNEAQ (reference sequence). The CDR3 sequence is 12 residues long. Deletions cut 3 bases from V and 10 bases from J, with 12 bases between. The sequence derives from a man aged 18 to 29 in good health and CMV-seropositive. The chain recombines TRBV7-9 with TRBJ1-1, with TRBD1 as a possible D gene (5 bases). Sequencing input: PBMCs. The CDR3: CASSLGPAGAFF. CDR3 sequence (DNA): TGTGCCAGCAGCTTGGGGCCAGCGGGAGCTTTCTTT.